Presented here are 27 T cell receptor beta chains from one specimen sequenced in a study of cytomegalovirus exposure and HLA in healthy donors. PCR amplification relied on 60 Vbeta primers (plus 13 Jbeta primers). Here immunoSEQ multiplex PCR was the method, and the copy in TCRdb shows in-frame clones only, minus some. The table shows about 100,000 clones, with over 9.5% occurring only once. The sample was PBMCs. The source of these receptors is a man aged 40-50 years in good health and CMV-seropositive.

This clone was seen only a few times. J is TRBJ2-7 and V is TRBV6-6; D uncertain. Germline V CDR1 and CDR2: MNHNY, SVGAGI (reference sequence). The CDR3 is 13 amino acids. Trimming shortened V by 5 bases and J by 0 bases, and 8 bases separated the two germline ends. CDR3 residues: CASSPFSSYEQYF. CDR3 in DNA: TGTGCCAGCAGTCCTTTTAGCTCCTACGAGCAGTACTTC.

This clone was picked up a small number of times. The rearrangement uses TRBV5-1 and TRBJ2-7; TRBD2 agrees at 9 bases. The CDR3 consists of 17 residues. J lost 4 bases, V lost 0 bases, and 11 bases had no gene match. Looked up from germline, CDR1 is SGHRS and CDR2 is YFSETQ. CDR3 protein: CASSLGPGLARPYEQYF. Here the CDR3 DNA reads TGCGCCAGCAGCTTGGGTCCCGGACTAGCGAGACCGTACGAGCAGTACTTC.

This clone showed up just a few times. This chain links TRBV6-1 with TRBJ2-7, with D perhaps TRBD2 (6 bases). The CDR3 is 14 amino acids. V lost 10 bases, J lost 0 bases, and 16 bases lay in between. Per the germline V gene, CDR1 is MNHNS and CDR2 is SASEGT. The CDR3 region has the DNA TGTGCCACCTCGGGGGTGGGGAGCTCCTACGAGCAGTACTTC. This sequence encodes CATSGVGSSYEQYF.

The chain joins TRBV9 to TRBJ2-1; 12 nucleotides match TRBD2. The CDR3 consists of 17 residues. Looked up from germline, CDR1 is SGDLS and CDR2 is YYNGEE. J gave up 9 bases and V 2 bases, and 12 bases lay outside the gene matches. CDR3 nucleotides: TGTGCCAGCAGCGTTAGATCGACTAGCGGGAGTACGGGTGAGCAGTTCTTC. This sequence encodes CASSVRSTSGSTGEQFF.

This clone was found a few times. The chain combines TRBV5-1 with TRBJ1-1, with 7 bases matching TRBD1. The CDR3 contains 16 residues. Trimming cost V 4 bases and J 1 base; bases outside gene matches: 10. The germline CDR1 and CDR2 sequences are SGHRS and YFSETQ. The CDR3 nucleotides read TGCGCCAGCAGCACCGCCCCACAGGGGAGGAACACTGAAGCTTTCTTT. Translating it yields CASSTAPQGRNTEAFF.

The rearrangement uses TRBV11-2 and TRBJ2-7; D unresolved. Between the trimmed V and J ends, which lost 1 base and 3 bases, there was a span of 4 bases. Germline V CDR1 and CDR2: SGHAT, FQNNGV. The CDR3 is made up of 12 amino acids. CDR3 residues: CASSLAVYEQYF. Here the CDR3 DNA reads TGTGCCAGCAGCTTAGCGGTCTACGAGCAGTACTTC. Using reference TRBV11-2 and TRBJ2-7 for the parts outside the CDR3, the full variable domain is EAGVAQSPRYKIIEKRQSVAFWCNPISGHATLYWYQQILGQGPKLLIQFQNNGVVDDSQLPKDRFSAERLKGVDSTLKIQPAKLEDSAVYLCASSLAVYEQYFGPGTRLTVT.

This chain uses TRBV7-8 with TRBJ1-5; D is ambiguous. Trimming shortened V by 0 bases and J by 1 base, and 10 bases separated the two germline ends. Germline lookup yields CDR1 SGHVS and CDR2 FQNEAQ. This CDR3 comprises 16 residues. CDR3 bases: TGTGCCAGCAGCTTAGCGAGGATAAGGAGCAATCAGCCCCAGCATTTT. The encoded protein is CASSLARIRSNQPQHF.

The genes are TRBV11-2 and TRBJ2-7; unclear D gene. In germline, CDR1 is SGHAT, CDR2 FQNNGV. V was shortened by 5 bases and J by 3 bases, with 8 bases between the two germline ends. The CDR3 consists of 12 residues. The CDR3 sequence is CASSRLGYEQYF. CDR3 sequence (DNA): TGTGCCAGCAGCCGACTGGGCTACGAGCAGTACTTC.

This clone was observed a handful of times. V is TRBV11-3 and J is TRBJ2-3; D possibly corresponds to TRBD2 (5 bases). This CDR3 spans 15 amino acids. Germline assignment: CDR1 SGHNT and CDR2 YENEEA. V was shortened by 1 base and J by 2 bases, with 10 bases between the two germline ends. CDR3 sequence (DNA): TGTGCCAGCAGCTTAGCCAGCGGATACACAGATACGCAGTATTTT. Residues: CASSLASGYTDTQYF.

The chain joins TRBV6-1 to TRBJ2-7, with TRBD2 matching over 11 bases. V shed 5 bases, J shed 4 bases, and the junction held 4 bases outside the gene matches. CDR1 and CDR2 from the germline V gene are MNHNS and SASEGT. This CDR3 has 14 amino acids. The chain's CDR3 is CASSTSGSTYEQYF. DNA of the CDR3: TGTGCCAGCAGTACTAGCGGGAGTACGTACGAGCAGTACTTC.

This clone showed up just a few times. The chain combines TRBV7-8 with TRBJ2-1; unclear D gene. V shed 8 bases and J shed 15 bases, with 29 bases lying between them. Germline V lookup: CDR1 SGHVS, CDR2 FQNEAQ. The CDR3 has 15 amino acids. CDR3 protein: CASSPSRLPIKRRFF. Here the CDR3 DNA reads TGTGCCAGCTCCCCTAGTCGTCTTCCTATTAAAAGACGGTTCTTC. Variable domain in full (rest from reference TRBV7-8 and TRBJ2-1): GAGVSQSPRYKVAKRGQDVALRCDPISGHVSLFWYQQALGQGPEFLTYFQNEAQLDKSGLPSDRFFAERPEGSVSTLKIQRTQQEDSAVYLCASSPSRLPIKRRFFGPGTRLTVL.

This clone was counted only a few times. The chain combines TRBV5-1 with TRBJ1-1; TRBD1 is a possible D gene (5 bases). Germline CDR1 and CDR2: SGHRS and YFSETQ. The V and J ends lost 1 base and 4 bases respectively, with 11 bases between them. The CDR3 consists of 14 residues. The CDR3, as DNA: TGCGCCAGCAGCTTGCAGACAGCCGGCACTGAAGCTTTCTTT. Protein: CASSLQTAGTEAFF. Full variable domain (remainder filled in from reference TRBV5-1 and TRBJ1-1): KAGVTQTPRYLIKTRGQQVTLSCSPISGHRSVSWYQQTPGQGLQFLFEYFSETQRNKGNFPGRFSGRQFSNSRSEMNVSTLELGDSALYLCASSLQTAGTEAFFGQGTRLTVV.

This clone was picked up a small number of times. The chain uses TRBV6-1 and TRBJ1-1; 9 nucleotides align to TRBD1. Germline V gene sequence: CDR1 MNHNS, CDR2 SASEGT. This CDR3 has 14 amino acids. V was pared by 10 bases and J by 4 bases, with 10 bases of the junction left unmatched. In DNA form, the CDR3 reads TGTGCCACCGTCCTGGACAGGGGAGGCACTGAAGCTTTCTTT. Its translation is CATVLDRGGTEAFF.

This clone has more than one count but fewer than ten. This chain connects TRBV5-4 to TRBJ2-2; unclear D gene. Germline values: CDR1 SGHNT, CDR2 YYREEE (reference sequence). Trimming pared 1 base from V and 0 bases from J, leaving 10 bases between. The CDR3 extends over 16 amino acids. Written as DNA, the CDR3 is TGTGCCAGCAGCTTGAGAGGCGGCGCGAACACCGGGGAGCTGTTTTTT. It encodes CASSLRGGANTGELFF. The full variable domain, completed using reference TRBV5-4 and TRBJ2-2, is ETGVTQSPTHLIKTRGQQVTLRCSSQSGHNTVSWYQQALGQGPQFIFQYYREEENGRGNFPPRFSGLQFPNYSSELNVNALELDDSALYLCASSLRGGANTGELFFGEGSRLTVL.

The chain is built from TRBV5-1 and TRBJ2-1, with 8 bases that match TRBD2. V trimming: 4 bases; J trimming: 0 bases; junction bases outside the gene matches: 3. Germline CDR1 SGHRS, CDR2 YFSETQ. The CDR3 runs to 15 residues. The CDR3 is CASSGTSGSYNEQFF. CDR3 sequence (DNA): TGCGCCAGCAGCGGTACTAGCGGCTCCTACAATGAGCAGTTCTTC.

This chain joins TRBV6-6 and TRBJ2-7, with D perhaps matching TRBD2 (6 bases). V gave up 0 bases and J gave up 5 bases, with 11 bases separating them. Germline V lookup: CDR1 MNHNY, CDR2 SVGAGI (reference sequence). This CDR3 spans 14 amino acids. In nucleotides, the CDR3 is TGTGCCAGCAGTTACTCGGGGGGAGGTAACGAGCAGTACTTC. This translates into CASSYSGGGNEQYF.

The chain has TRBV7-9 and TRBJ1-1; the match to TRBD1 covers 9 bases. The CDR3 has 14 amino acids. In germline, CDR1 is SEHNR, CDR2 FQNEAQ (reference sequence). The junction had 5 bases not matched to a gene; V was cut back by 5 bases and J by 4 bases. The CDR3 region has the DNA TGTGCCAGCAGCGACGGACAGGGGATCACTGAAGCTTTCTTT. It translates to CASSDGQGITEAFF. Drawing the rest from reference TRBV7-9 and TRBJ1-1, the complete variable domain is DTGVSQNPRHKITKRGQNVTFRCDPISEHNRLYWYRQTLGQGPEFLTYFQNEAQLEKSRLLSDRFSAERPKGSFSTLEIQRTEQGDSAMYLCASSDGQGITEAFFGQGTRLTVV.

V is TRBV7-9 and J is TRBJ1-2; D remains unclear. In germline, CDR1 is SEHNR, CDR2 FQNEAQ (reference sequence). The CDR3 spans 16 residues. V was shortened by 5 bases and J by 4 bases, with 20 bases between the two germline ends. This chain's CDR3 is CASSATEGPWSYGYTF. The CDR3 DNA sequence: TGTGCCAGCAGCGCAACCGAGGGCCCGTGGTCCTATGGCTACACCTTC.

This clone has at least ten counts. The V call is TRBV18, the J call TRBJ2-7, with 11 bases lining up with TRBD2. J lost 5 bases, V lost 5 bases, and 8 bases had no gene match. The germline gives CDR1 KGHSH, CDR2 LQKENI. The CDR3 length is 15 residues. CDR3 coding DNA: TGTGCCAGCTCAGTGTCTAGCGGGAGGATCGACGAGCAGTACTTC. This sequence encodes CASSVSSGRIDEQYF. Based on the CDR3 plus reference TRBV18 and TRBJ2-7, the full variable domain is NAGVMQNPRHLVRRRGQEARLRCSPMKGHSHVYWYRQLPEEGLKFMVYLQKENIIDESGMPKERFSAEFPKEGPSILRIQQVVRGDSAAYFCASSVSSGRIDEQYFGPGTRLTVT.

This CDR3 reads CASSFEGTQYF. Written as DNA, the CDR3 is TGTGCCAGCAGCTTTGAGGGTACGCAGTATTTT. The chain combines TRBV7-2 with TRBJ2-3; D perhaps matches TRBD2 (5 bases). Trimming pared 3 bases from V and 8 bases from J, leaving 6 bases between. Germline V gene sequence: CDR1 SGHTA, CDR2 FQGNSA. This CDR3 has 11 residues.

This clone was counted only a few times. The rearrangement uses TRBV6-6 and TRBJ1-1, with D hard to call. In germline, CDR1 is MNHNY, CDR2 SVGAGI (reference sequence). This CDR3 has 15 amino acids. The ends were cut back, 6 bases at V and 7 bases at J, with 21 bases in the middle. The CDR3 DNA follows: TGTGCCAGCAGCCCCCTCGGGGAGGGTTTGGGTGAAGCTTTCTTT. It yields the protein CASSPLGEGLGEAFF.

This clone appeared a few times. The CDR3 sequence is CASRGRTSGANVLTF. In DNA, the CDR3 is TGTGCCAGCCGAGGGAGGACCTCTGGGGCCAACGTCCTGACTTTC. The V gene is TRBV11-2, the J gene TRBJ2-6, with D maybe TRBD2 (6 bases). Germline CDR1 reads SGHAT; CDR2 reads FQNNGV. V gave up 8 bases and J gave up 0 bases, with 11 bases separating them. The CDR3 is 15 residues long.

The chain employs TRBV6-1 and TRBJ2-5; the D gene is possibly TRBD1 (5 bases). The V gene lost 3 bases and the J gene lost 4 bases, with 12 bases spanning the gap. Germline V gene data show CDR1 as MNHNS and CDR2 as SASEGT. The CDR3 runs 14 residues. CDR3 bases: TGTGCCAGCAGTGACAGGTTTAGGGGAGAGACCCAGTACTTC. Amino acid sequence: CASSDRFRGETQYF.

This clone has only a few counts. J is TRBJ1-6 and V is TRBV27; D is perhaps TRBD1 (5 bases). Trimming took 0 bases from V and 10 from J, leaving 10 bases between them. Germline CDR1 MNHEY, CDR2 SMNVEV (reference sequence). The CDR3 has 14 amino acids. The CDR3 region is CASSLSRGRSPLHF. DNA for the CDR3: TGTGCCAGCAGTTTATCTCGGGGGAGATCACCCCTCCACTTT.

Worth noting for this clone: A far more abundant clone sits one base away, making this likely a read error. The chain recombines TRBV19 with TRBJ2-1; a possible D gene is TRBD1 (6 bases). CDR1 LNHDA and CDR2 SQIVND come from the germline V gene (reference sequence). Trimming took 6 bases from V and 1 from J, leaving 13 bases between them. The CDR3 loop spans 15 amino acids. This CDR3 is CASRILGQSYNEQFF. CDR3 bases: TGTGCCAGTAGGATATTGGGACAATCCTACAATGAGCAGTTCTTC. Looking up the rest from reference TRBV19 and TRBJ2-1 gives the full variable domain: DGGITQSPKYLFRKEGQNVTLSCEQNLNHDAMYWYRQDPGQGLRLIYYSQIVNDFQKGDIAEGYSVSREKKESFPLTVTSAQKNPTAFYLCASRILGQSYNEQFFGPGTRLTVL.

This clone has a handful of counts. The chain combines TRBV5-4 with TRBJ2-5; the match to TRBD2 covers 7 bases. The V segment lost 0 bases and the J segment 5 bases; nucleotides outside the gene matches: 7. The CDR3 is 15 residues long. Germline V gives CDR1 SGHNT, CDR2 YYREEE (reference sequence). The CDR3 DNA reads as TGTGCCAGCAGCTTGGGTTGGGAGGGCTTGGAGACCCAGTACTTC. Translation gives CASSLGWEGLETQYF.

This clone has just a few counts. The rearrangement uses TRBV2 and TRBJ1-1; 7 bases match TRBD1. The CDR3 totals 14 residues. V shed 8 bases, J shed 0 bases, and the junction held 6 bases outside the gene matches. Germline CDR1 SNHLY, CDR2 FYNNEI. The CDR3, as DNA: TGTGCCAGCGCCTGGGACAGACTGAACACTGAAGCTTTCTTT. This encodes CASAWDRLNTEAFF.